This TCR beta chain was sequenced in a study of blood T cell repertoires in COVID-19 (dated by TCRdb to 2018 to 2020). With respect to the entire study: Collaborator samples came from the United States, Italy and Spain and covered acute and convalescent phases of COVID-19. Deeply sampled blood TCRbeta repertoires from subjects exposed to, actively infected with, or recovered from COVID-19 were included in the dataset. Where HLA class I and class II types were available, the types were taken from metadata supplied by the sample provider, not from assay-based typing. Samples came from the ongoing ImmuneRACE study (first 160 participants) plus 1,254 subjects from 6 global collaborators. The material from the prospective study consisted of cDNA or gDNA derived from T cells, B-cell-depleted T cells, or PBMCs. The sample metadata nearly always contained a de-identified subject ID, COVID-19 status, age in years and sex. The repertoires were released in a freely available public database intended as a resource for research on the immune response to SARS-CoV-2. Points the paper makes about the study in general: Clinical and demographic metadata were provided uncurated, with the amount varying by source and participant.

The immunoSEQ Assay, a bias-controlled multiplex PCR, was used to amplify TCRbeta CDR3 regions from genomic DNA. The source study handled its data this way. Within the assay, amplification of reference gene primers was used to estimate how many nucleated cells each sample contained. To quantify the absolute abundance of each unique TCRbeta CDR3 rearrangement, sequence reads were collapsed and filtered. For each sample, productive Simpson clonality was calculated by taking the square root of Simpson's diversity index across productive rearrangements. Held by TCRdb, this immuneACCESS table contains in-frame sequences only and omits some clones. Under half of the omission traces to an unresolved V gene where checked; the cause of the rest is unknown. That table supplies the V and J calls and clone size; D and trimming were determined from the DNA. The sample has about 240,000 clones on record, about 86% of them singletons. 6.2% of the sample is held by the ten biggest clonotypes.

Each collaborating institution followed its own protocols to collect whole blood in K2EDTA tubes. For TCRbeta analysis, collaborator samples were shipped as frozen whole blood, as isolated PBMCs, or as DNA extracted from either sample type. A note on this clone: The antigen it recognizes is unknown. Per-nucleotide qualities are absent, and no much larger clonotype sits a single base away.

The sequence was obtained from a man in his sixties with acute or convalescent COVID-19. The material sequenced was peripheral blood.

For the CDR3, the sequence is CASSLRTRTDTQYF. The sequence in DNA is TGTGCCAGCAGCTTAAGGACACGCACAGATACGCAGTATTTT. Here the chain combines TRBV7-3 and TRBJ2-3; the D gene is perhaps TRBD1, from 5 matching bases. The CDR3 holds 14 amino acids from the cysteine to the phenylalanine. Only the CDR3 part of the read is kept: 42 bases, read in frame from the first base. V and J are truncated by 1 base and 1 base respectively, leaving an intervening sequence of 6 bases. The germline V gene encodes CDR1 SGHTA and CDR2 FQGTGA. The entire variable domain, with the stretches around the CDR3 drawn from the reference TRBV7-3 and TRBJ2-3 proteins, is GAGVSQTPSNKVTEKGKYVELRCDPISGHTALYWYRQSLGQGPEFLIYFQGTGAADDSGLPNDRFFAVRPEGSVSTLKIQRTERGDSAVYLCASSLRTRTDTQYFGPGTRLTVL.